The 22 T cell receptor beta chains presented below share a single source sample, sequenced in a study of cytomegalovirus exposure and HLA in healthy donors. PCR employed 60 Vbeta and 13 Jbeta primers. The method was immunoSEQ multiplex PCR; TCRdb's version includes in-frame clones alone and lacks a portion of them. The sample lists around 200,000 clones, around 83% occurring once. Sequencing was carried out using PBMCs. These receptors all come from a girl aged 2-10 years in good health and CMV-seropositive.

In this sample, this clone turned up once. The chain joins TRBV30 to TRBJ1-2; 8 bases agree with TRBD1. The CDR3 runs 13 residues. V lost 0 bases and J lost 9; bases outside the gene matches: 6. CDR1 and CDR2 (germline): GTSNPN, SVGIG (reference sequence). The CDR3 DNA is TGTGCCTGGAGTGTCCAGGGGGCAGGCAGCTACACCTTC. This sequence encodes CAWSVQGAGSYTF.

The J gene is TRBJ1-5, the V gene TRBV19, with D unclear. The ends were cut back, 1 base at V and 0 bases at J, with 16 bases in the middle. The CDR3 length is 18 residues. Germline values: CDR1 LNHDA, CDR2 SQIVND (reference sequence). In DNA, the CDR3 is TGTGCCAGTAGTATAGGTCCGGCAGGCCAGTATAGCAATCAGCCCCAGCATTTT. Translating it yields CASSIGPAGQYSNQPQHF.

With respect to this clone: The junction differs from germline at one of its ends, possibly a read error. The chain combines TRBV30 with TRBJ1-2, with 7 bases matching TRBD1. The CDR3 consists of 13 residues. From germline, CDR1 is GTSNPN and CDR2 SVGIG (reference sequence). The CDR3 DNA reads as TGTGCCTGTACAGGGGCGAATAACTATGGCTACCCCTTC. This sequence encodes CACTGANNYGYPF.

CDR3 protein: CASSSGQGWYYEQYF. The CDR3, as DNA: TGTGCCAGCTCTTCCGGACAGGGATGGTACTACGAGCAGTACTTC. The V gene is TRBV18, the J gene TRBJ2-7; TRBD1 matches 8 bases. The V segment lost 6 bases and the J segment 3 bases; nucleotides outside the gene matches: 10. Looked up from germline, CDR1 is KGHSH and CDR2 is LQKENI. The CDR3 has 15 residues.

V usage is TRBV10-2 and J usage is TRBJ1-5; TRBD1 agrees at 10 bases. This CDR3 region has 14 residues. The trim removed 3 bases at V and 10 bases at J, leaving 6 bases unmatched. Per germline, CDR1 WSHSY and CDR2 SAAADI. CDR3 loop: CASSDWDRGRPQHF. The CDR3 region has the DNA TGCGCCAGCAGTGATTGGGACAGGGGACGCCCCCAGCATTTT.

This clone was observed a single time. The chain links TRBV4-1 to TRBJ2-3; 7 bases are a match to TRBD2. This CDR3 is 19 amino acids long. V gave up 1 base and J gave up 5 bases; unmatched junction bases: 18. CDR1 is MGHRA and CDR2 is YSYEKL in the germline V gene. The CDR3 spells CASSQVAINLGSGGDTQYF. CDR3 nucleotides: TGCGCCAGCAGCCAAGTGGCCATTAATCTTGGGTCGGGAGGAGATACGCAGTATTTT.

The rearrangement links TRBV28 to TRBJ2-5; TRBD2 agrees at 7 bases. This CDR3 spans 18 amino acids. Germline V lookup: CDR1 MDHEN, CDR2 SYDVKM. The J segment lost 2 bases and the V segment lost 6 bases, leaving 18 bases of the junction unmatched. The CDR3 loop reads CASRGGSRVYRGQETQYF. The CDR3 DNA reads TGTGCCAGCAGGGGGGGGAGTAGGGTTTACCGAGGGCAAGAGACCCAGTACTTC.

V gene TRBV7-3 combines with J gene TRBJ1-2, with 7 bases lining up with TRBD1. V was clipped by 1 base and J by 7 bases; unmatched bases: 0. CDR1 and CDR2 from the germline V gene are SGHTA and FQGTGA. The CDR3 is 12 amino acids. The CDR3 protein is CASSLNRGGYTF. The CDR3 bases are TGTGCCAGCAGCTTAAACAGGGGTGGCTACACCTTC.

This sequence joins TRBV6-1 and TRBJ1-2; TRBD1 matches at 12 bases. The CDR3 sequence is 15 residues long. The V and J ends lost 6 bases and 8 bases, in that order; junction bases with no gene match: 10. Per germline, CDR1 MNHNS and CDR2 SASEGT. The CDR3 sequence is CASSAPGQGAKGYTF. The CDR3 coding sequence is TGTGCCAGCAGCGCTCCGGGACAGGGGGCGAAAGGCTACACCTTC.

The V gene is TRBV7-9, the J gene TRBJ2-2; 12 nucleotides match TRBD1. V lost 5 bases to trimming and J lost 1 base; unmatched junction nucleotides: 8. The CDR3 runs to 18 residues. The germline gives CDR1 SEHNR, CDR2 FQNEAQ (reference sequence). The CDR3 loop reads CASSATGTGGKNTGELFF. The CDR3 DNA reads TGTGCCAGCAGCGCAACCGGGACAGGGGGCAAGAACACCGGGGAGCTGTTTTTT.

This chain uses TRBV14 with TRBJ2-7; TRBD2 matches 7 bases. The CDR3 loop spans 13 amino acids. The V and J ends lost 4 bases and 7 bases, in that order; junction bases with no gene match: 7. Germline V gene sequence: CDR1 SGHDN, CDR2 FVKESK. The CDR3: CASSLGGVGEQYF. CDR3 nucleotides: TGTGCCAGCAGCCTTGGGGGGGTAGGGGAGCAGTACTTC.

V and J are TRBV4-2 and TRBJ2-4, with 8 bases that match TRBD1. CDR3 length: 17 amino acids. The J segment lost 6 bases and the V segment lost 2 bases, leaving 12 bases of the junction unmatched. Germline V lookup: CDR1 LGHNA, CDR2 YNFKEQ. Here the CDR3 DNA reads TGTGCCAGCAGCCAAACCCCCCCAGGGACAGGATCAAACATTCAGTACTTC. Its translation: CASSQTPPGTGSNIQYF.

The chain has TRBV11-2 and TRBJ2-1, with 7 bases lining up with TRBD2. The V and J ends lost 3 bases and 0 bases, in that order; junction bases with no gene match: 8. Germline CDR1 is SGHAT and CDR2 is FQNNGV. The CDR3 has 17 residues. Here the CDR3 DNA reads TGTGCCAGCAGCTTCCTCGGACTAGAATACTCCTACAATGAGCAGTTCTTC. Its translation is CASSFLGLEYSYNEQFF.

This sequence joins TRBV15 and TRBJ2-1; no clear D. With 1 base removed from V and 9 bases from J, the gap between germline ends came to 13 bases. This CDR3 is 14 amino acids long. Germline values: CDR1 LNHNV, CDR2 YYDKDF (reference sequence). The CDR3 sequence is CATSRGTALVEQFF. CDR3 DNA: TGTGCCACCAGCAGAGGAACTGCCCTAGTTGAGCAGTTCTTC. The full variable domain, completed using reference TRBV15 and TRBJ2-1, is DAMVIQNPRYQVTQFGKPVTLSCSQTLNHNVMYWYQQKSSQAPKLLFHYYDKDFNNEADTPDNFQSRRPNTSFCFLDIRSPGLGDTAMYLCATSRGTALVEQFFGPGTRLTVL.

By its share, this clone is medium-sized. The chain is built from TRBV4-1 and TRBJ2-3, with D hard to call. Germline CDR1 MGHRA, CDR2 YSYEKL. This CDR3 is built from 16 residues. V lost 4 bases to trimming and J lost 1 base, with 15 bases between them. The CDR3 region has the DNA TGCGCCAGCAGCCCGTCAGTATTGTCCGGCACAGATACGCAGTATTTT. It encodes CASSPSVLSGTDTQYF.

The CDR3 region has the DNA TGTGCCTGGACCCAGGTGGGACAGCCTTTTAGCAATCAGCCCCAGCATTTT. Translated, it gives CAWTQVGQPFSNQPQHF. This chain joins TRBV30 and TRBJ1-5, with TRBD1 matching 7 bases. V was clipped by 4 bases and J by 0 bases; unmatched bases: 12. Germline V CDR1 and CDR2: GTSNPN, SVGIG (reference sequence). The CDR3 has 17 residues. The variable domain in full, with the rest retrieved from reference TRBV30 and TRBJ1-5, is SQTIHQWPATLVQPVGSPLSLECTVEGTSNPNLYWYRQAAGRGLQLLFYSVGIGQISSEVPQNLSASRPQDRQFILSSKKLLLSDSGFYLCAWTQVGQPFSNQPQHFGDGTRLSIL.

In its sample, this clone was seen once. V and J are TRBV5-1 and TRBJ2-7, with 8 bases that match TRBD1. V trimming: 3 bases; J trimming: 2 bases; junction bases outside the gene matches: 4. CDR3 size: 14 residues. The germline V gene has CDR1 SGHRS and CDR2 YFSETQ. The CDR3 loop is CASSSGQGPYEQYF. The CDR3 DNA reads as TGCGCCAGCAGCTCCGGACAGGGACCCTACGAGCAGTACTTC.

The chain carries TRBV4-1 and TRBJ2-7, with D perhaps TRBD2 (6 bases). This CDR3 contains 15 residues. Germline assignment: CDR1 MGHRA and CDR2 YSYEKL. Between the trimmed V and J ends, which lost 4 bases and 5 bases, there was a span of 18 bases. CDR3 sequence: CASSPYPERAHEQYF. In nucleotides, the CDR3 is TGCGCCAGCAGCCCGTACCCCGAGCGGGCCCACGAGCAGTACTTC.

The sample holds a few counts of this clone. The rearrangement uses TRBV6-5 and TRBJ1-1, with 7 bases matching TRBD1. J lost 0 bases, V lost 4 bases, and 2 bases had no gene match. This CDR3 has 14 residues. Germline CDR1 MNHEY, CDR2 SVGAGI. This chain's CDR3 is CASSSQGMNTEAFF. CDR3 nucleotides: TGTGCCAGCAGTTCACAGGGGATGAACACTGAAGCTTTCTTT.

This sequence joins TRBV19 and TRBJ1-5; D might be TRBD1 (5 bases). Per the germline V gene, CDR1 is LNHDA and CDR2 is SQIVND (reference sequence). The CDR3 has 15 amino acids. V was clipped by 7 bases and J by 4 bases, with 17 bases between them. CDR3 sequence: CASKEQEGRNQPQHF. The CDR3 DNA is TGTGCCAGTAAAGAACAGGAAGGAAGAAATCAGCCCCAGCATTTT.

The CDR3 protein is CASSPVQGNTEAFF. The CDR3 bases are TGCGCCAGCAGCCCCGTCCAGGGTAACACTGAAGCTTTCTTT. The V gene is TRBV5-1, the J gene TRBJ1-1, with D perhaps TRBD1 (5 bases). Trimming left V 4 bases short and J 2 bases short, with 12 bases between. This CDR3 spans 14 amino acids. Germline loops: CDR1 SGHRS, CDR2 YFSETQ.

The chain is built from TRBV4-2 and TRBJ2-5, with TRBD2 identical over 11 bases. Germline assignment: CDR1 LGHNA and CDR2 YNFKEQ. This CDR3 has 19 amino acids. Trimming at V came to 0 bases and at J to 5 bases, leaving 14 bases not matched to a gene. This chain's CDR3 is CASSQDGTFSGRAGETQYF. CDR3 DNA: TGTGCCAGCAGCCAAGATGGGACCTTTAGCGGGAGGGCTGGGGAGACCCAGTACTTC.